This T cell receptor beta chain emerged from a study of T cells in tumors after PD-1 blockade. Study-level background: Peripheral blood samples averaged around 40,000 unique clonotypes and about 120,000 templates.

The CDR3 is 12 residues long. Germline V lookup: CDR1 MDHEN, CDR2 SYDVKM. V lost 3 bases, J lost 6 bases, and 3 bases lay in between. Sequencing was performed with immunoSEQ multiplex PCR; in TCRdb, only in-frame clones are kept and a portion is missing. The data show roughly 50,000 clones, more than 65% seen once. The gene calls are TRBV28 and TRBJ1-6; no definite D call. The receptor was derived from a human donor with basal cell carcinoma. The specimen was PBMCs, collected before anti-PD-1 treatment. The CDR3 bases are TGTGCCAGCAGTTTCCCTAATTCACCCCTCCACTTT. This gives the protein CASSFPNSPLHF.